The clone carrying this TCR beta chain was counted ten times or more. Its cognate antigen is unknown. CDR1 and CDR2 from the germline V gene are SGHTA and FQGNSA. The J segment lost 1 base and the V segment lost 6 bases, leaving 9 bases of the junction unmatched. There are 15 residues in the CDR3. Using quantitative 5'-RACE with molecular barcodes, the authors made TCR beta libraries. One entry per CDR3 protein results from TCRdb running MiXCR on the 5' RACE reads. The repertoire holds about 130,000 distinct CDR3 sequences, around 9.7% seen once, with 3% to 4% in the top ten. This sample was included in a study of CD8 T cells in ankylosing spondylitis. Study-wide points: Characteristic of ankylosing spondylitis blood, it appeared, was a TCR beta motif comprising roughly 8 highly homologous variants. In peripheral blood, disease-linked CD8+ clones occurred at relatively low frequencies. From matched ankylosing spondylitis synovial fluid, disease-linked clones were reportedly recovered at significantly enriched levels.

The sample taken for sequencing was blood, either unsorted or a sorted T cell fraction (not recorded which). This sequence originates from a male donor with ankylosing spondylitis or in good health (not recorded which). The rearrangement links TRBV7-2 to TRBJ2-7; 7 bases align to TRBD2. CDR3: CASRRTSEISYEQYF. In DNA, the CDR3 is TGTGCCAGCAGGCGAACTAGCGAGATATCCTACGAGCAGTACTTC.